The 25 T cell receptor beta chains listed next were all sequenced from one sample in a study of regulatory T cells in long-lasting Graves disease. Time point reported: newly diagnosed GD, antithyroid drugs for less than 3 months. Extracted RNA from PBMCs served as the source of the TCR library. Assembly of TCR beta libraries relied on iRepertoire HTBI primers together with Arm-PCR of CDR3 regions. TCRdb reprocessed the multiplex PCR reads via MiXCR and lists one record per CDR3 protein. The data hold about 500,000 distinct CDR3 sequences, with about 17% observed a single time. The sample also formed part of further work on T cells in Graves' hyperthyroidism and ophthalmopathy.

The specimen was peripheral blood mononuclear cells (PBMCs), collected at new diagnosis, from a patient treated with antithyroid drugs. The source is a man between 35 and 55 years old with Graves disease.

The sample holds many counts of this clonotype. This chain joins TRBV6-5 and TRBJ2-3; D could derive from TRBD1 or TRBD2 (6 bases each). Germline lookup yields CDR1 MNHEY and CDR2 SVGAGI. The CDR3 has 15 amino acids. V gave up 0 bases and J gave up 5 bases, with 12 bases separating them. Here the CDR3 DNA reads TGTGCCAGCAGTTACTCCGGGGGCAGTGGAGATACGCAGTATTTT. Amino acids: CASSYSGGSGDTQYF.

The chain employs TRBV7-2 and TRBJ2-4; D not resolved. This CDR3 comprises 16 residues. Trimming took 5 bases from V and 1 from J, leaving 15 bases between them. Germline CDR1 is SGHTA and CDR2 is FQGNSA. CDR3: CASSLVGPGAKNIQYF. The CDR3 DNA follows: TGTGCCAGCAGCCTTGTCGGGCCTGGGGCCAAAAACATTCAGTACTTC. The whole variable domain, filled in from reference TRBV7-2 and TRBJ2-4, reads GAGVSQSPSNKVTEKGKDVELRCDPISGHTALYWYRQSLGQGLEFLIYFQGNSAPDKSGLPSDRFSAERTGGSVSTLTIQRTQQEDSAVYLCASSLVGPGAKNIQYFGAGTRLSVL.

The chain has TRBV27 and TRBJ2-2, with a tentative D call TRBD1 (7 bases). Germline CDR1 reads MNHEY; CDR2 reads SMNVEV (reference sequence). V lost 2 bases to trimming and J lost 5 bases, with 12 bases between them. This CDR3 comprises 15 residues. The CDR3 spells CASSLQGGRTGELFF. CDR3 nucleotide sequence: TGTGCCAGCAGTTTACAGGGGGGTCGTACCGGGGAGCTGTTTTTT.

Turning to this clonotype: A junction boundary mismatches the germline segment, possibly from a read error. The chain carries TRBV2 and TRBJ2-1; 11 bases map to TRBD2. This CDR3 comprises 14 residues. Germline loops: CDR1 SNHLY, CDR2 FYNNEI. The CDR3 DNA sequence: TGTGCCGGCAGTCCCCGGACTAGCGGGAATGAGCAGTTCTTC. Translation gives CAGSPRTSGNEQFF.

This clonotype occurred many times. This chain uses TRBV7-2 with TRBJ2-1; 12 bases agree with TRBD2. The CDR3 has 16 amino acids. V trimming: 3 bases; J trimming: 2 bases; junction bases outside the gene matches: 2. Germline-derived CDR1 and CDR2 are SGHTA and FQGNSA. The CDR3 bases are TGTGCCAGCAGCTTGGCTAGCGGGGGGGCCTACAATGAGCAGTTCTTC. Encoded protein: CASSLASGGAYNEQFF.

In its sample, this clonotype was seen many times. The chain has TRBV30 and TRBJ2-2; TRBD2 agrees at 14 bases. V lost 2 bases and J lost 4; bases outside the gene matches: 9. Germline V gene data show CDR1 as GTSNPN and CDR2 as SVGIG (reference sequence). This CDR3 spans 18 amino acids. The CDR3 DNA follows: TGTGCCTGGAGTTTTGGACTAGCGGGAGGCTTTATCACCGGGGAGCTGTTTTTT. The encoded protein is CAWSFGLAGGFITGELFF. Supplemented by reference TRBV30 and TRBJ2-2, the full variable domain reads SQTIHQWPATLVQPVGSPLSLECTVEGTSNPNLYWYRQAAGRGLQLLFYSVGIGQISSEVPQNLSASRPQDRQFILSSKKLLLSDSGFYLCAWSFGLAGGFITGELFFGEGSRLTVL.

In its sample, this clonotype was seen many times. The rearrangement links TRBV28 to TRBJ2-6; TRBD1 matches at 7 bases. The CDR3 is 16 residues long. Germline V gene data show CDR1 as MDHEN and CDR2 as SYDVKM. Losses at the gene ends were 10 bases for V and 0 bases for J; bases not matched to a gene: 9. The CDR3 DNA reads TGTGCCACCGTCCCGGGACAGCTCTCTGGGGCCAACGTCCTGACTTTC. This codes for CATVPGQLSGANVLTF.

For the CDR3, the DNA is TGCAGCGTTGGGATGGGTCAAGGCTACGAGCAGTACTTC. It translates to CSVGMGQGYEQYF. V usage is TRBV29-1 and J usage is TRBJ2-7, with D unclear. Trimming shortened V by 4 bases and J by 3 bases, and 13 bases separated the two germline ends. From germline, CDR1 is SQVTM and CDR2 ANQGSEA. The CDR3 spans 13 residues.

For this clonotype: A much more abundant neighbour one base away suggests this may be a read error. This CDR3 reads CASSLGGGQEASF. CDR3 nucleotides: TGTGCCAGCAGCTTAGGAGGGGGACAAGAAGCTTCCTTT. The genes are TRBV7-9 and TRBJ1-1; perhaps TRBD1 as D (6 bases). The CDR3 sequence is 13 residues long. Germline CDR1 reads SEHNR; CDR2 reads FQNEAQ (reference sequence).

This clonotype was counted many times. The chain uses TRBV20-1 and TRBJ2-1; D gene ambiguous. This CDR3 comprises 13 residues. Germline CDR1 is DFQATT and CDR2 is SNEGSKA (reference sequence). V gave up 6 bases and J gave up 6 bases, with 15 bases separating them. The CDR3 DNA reads TGCAGTGCCCAAATAGGAATAGGCAATGAGCAGTTCTTC. Residues: CSAQIGIGNEQFF.

This clonotype was seen more than once but under ten times. The chain combines TRBV29-1 with TRBJ1-4; TRBD1 is a possible D gene (6 bases). This CDR3 is built from 12 residues. With 4 bases removed from V and 7 bases from J, the gap between germline ends came to 10 bases. The germline V gene encodes CDR1 SQVTM and CDR2 ANQGSEA. The CDR3 DNA reads as TGCAGCGTTGTAGGCAGGGGTGAAAAACTGTTTTTT. It specifies CSVVGRGEKLFF.

This clonotype was counted only a few times. This sequence joins TRBV11-3 and TRBJ2-3; 9 bases map to TRBD2. CDR1 SGHNT and CDR2 YENEEA come from the germline V gene. CDR3 length: 15 amino acids. Germline trimming cut 5 bases from V and 4 bases from J; bases unmatched to any gene: 7. This chain's CDR3 is CASSKGAGGPDTQYF. As DNA, the CDR3 is TGTGCCAGCAGCAAGGGGGCGGGAGGGCCAGATACGCAGTATTTT.

This clonotype was found many times. This sequence joins TRBV5-1 and TRBJ2-7; 7 bases match TRBD1. The germline V gene has CDR1 SGHRS and CDR2 YFSETQ. CDR3 length: 15 amino acids. V was clipped by 0 bases and J by 5 bases; unmatched bases: 8. CDR3 protein: CASSLGQGDLHEQYF. In nucleotides, the CDR3 is TGCGCCAGCAGCTTGGGACAGGGTGATCTCCACGAGCAGTACTTC.

There are many counts of this clonotype. This chain connects TRBV5-1 to TRBJ2-2; D may be TRBD1 (6 bases). There are 15 residues in the CDR3. Trimming took 4 bases from V and 1 from J, leaving 11 bases between them. From germline, CDR1 is SGHRS and CDR2 YFSETQ. The CDR3 DNA sequence: TGCGCCAGCAGCATAGAGGACAGGAACACCGGGGAGCTGTTTTTT. It encodes CASSIEDRNTGELFF.

This clonotype was picked up many times. J is TRBJ2-5 and V is TRBV28, with D perhaps being TRBD1 or TRBD2 (5 bases each). There are 14 residues in the CDR3. The germline CDR1 and CDR2 sequences are MDHEN and SYDVKM. Trimming cost V 6 bases and J 4 bases, with 15 bases left between them. Written as DNA, the CDR3 is TGTGCCAGCAGGGTGGAGAGGGGTAGAGAGACCCAGTACTTC. This translates into CASRVERGRETQYF.

This clonotype was recorded many times. The chain joins TRBV10-3 to TRBJ2-3, with D possibly being TRBD1 or TRBD2 (5 bases each). The CDR3 is 16 amino acids. The V and J ends lost 0 bases and 4 bases respectively, with 14 bases between them. From germline, CDR1 is ENHRY and CDR2 SYGVKD. In DNA, the CDR3 is TGTGCCATCAGTGAGTCGTCGGGACCGTCCGCAGATACGCAGTATTTT. This translates into CAISESSGPSADTQYF.

In the case of this clonotype: With a much larger clone just one base away, this may be a read error. This chain joins TRBV24-1 and TRBJ2-1, with TRBD2 matching 10 bases. Germline V lookup: CDR1 KGHDR, CDR2 SFDVKD. The CDR3 loop spans 16 amino acids. As DNA, the CDR3 is TGTGCCACCAGTGTATCCGGGACTAGCGCCTACAATGAGCAGTCCTTC. Encoded protein: CATSVSGTSAYNEQSF.

The chain links TRBV29-1 to TRBJ2-1, with 12 bases that match TRBD2. The germline CDR1 and CDR2 sequences are SQVTM and ANQGSEA. This CDR3 region has 15 residues. The V gene end was trimmed by 1 base and the J gene end by 7 bases; junction bases not matched to a gene: 5. In DNA, the CDR3 is TGCAGCGTTGAAGGCAAGACTAGCGGGGGAAATGAGCAGTTCTTC. Its protein product is CSVEGKTSGGNEQFF.

V and J are TRBV2 and TRBJ1-2; 11 bases are a match to TRBD1. This CDR3 has 14 residues. With V trimmed by 4 bases and J by 5 bases, 3 bases remained unmatched. Germline V lookup: CDR1 SNHLY, CDR2 FYNNEI. The DNA of the CDR3 is TGTGCCAGCAGTGTGGACAGGGGGCCGTATGGCTACACCTTC. This encodes CASSVDRGPYGYTF.

The chain joins TRBV4-1 to TRBJ2-3; the match to TRBD1 covers 12 bases. Per the germline V gene, CDR1 is MGHRA and CDR2 is YSYEKL. V lost 4 bases to trimming and J lost 3 bases; unmatched junction nucleotides: 5. The CDR3 extends over 16 amino acids. The CDR3 reads CASSRGDRGRTDTQYF. The CDR3 DNA reads TGCGCCAGCAGCCGAGGGGACAGGGGGCGAACAGATACGCAGTATTTT.

In this sample, this clonotype turned up many times. This rearrangement joins TRBV28 to TRBJ1-2, with TRBD1 as a possible D gene (6 bases). V lost 5 bases and J 4 bases, leaving 14 bases between the germline ends. CDR1 is MDHEN and CDR2 is SYDVKM in the germline V gene. The CDR3 is 14 residues long. CDR3 sequence reads: CASSRPGQPYGYTF. Here the CDR3 DNA reads TGTGCCAGCAGTCGACCCGGACAGCCCTATGGCTACACCTTC.

V usage is TRBV18 and J usage is TRBJ1-5; possibly TRBD1 for D (6 bases). CDR1 and CDR2 (germline): KGHSH, LQKENI. With 5 bases removed from V and 3 bases from J, the gap between germline ends came to 11 bases. This CDR3 is 14 amino acids long. The CDR3 region has the DNA TGTGCCAGCTCAAGGGACACTGCCAATCAGCCCCAGCATTTT. Translated: CASSRDTANQPQHF.

The sample holds many counts of this clonotype. This chain joins TRBV19 and TRBJ1-1; D uncertain. The CDR3 extends over 14 amino acids. Germline assignment: CDR1 LNHDA and CDR2 SQIVND (reference sequence). Trimming shortened V by 3 bases and J by 4 bases, and 12 bases separated the two germline ends. The CDR3 DNA follows: TGTGCCAGTAGTATCGGCGAAGGTGGCACTGAAGCTTTCTTT. Amino acid sequence: CASSIGEGGTEAFF.

This clonotype was counted only a few times. V and J are TRBV20-1 and TRBJ2-1; 11 nucleotides align to TRBD2. The germline CDR1 and CDR2 sequences are DFQATT and SNEGSKA (reference sequence). V shed 3 bases and J 8 bases; nucleotides not matched to a gene: 9. The CDR3 runs to 15 residues. The CDR3 nucleotides read TGCAGTGCTAGGCTTTCTAGCGGGAGGCCCCATGAGCAGTTCTTC. Protein: CSARLSSGRPHEQFF.

This clonotype was observed many times. This rearrangement joins TRBV29-1 to TRBJ1-5; 9 nucleotides match TRBD1. CDR3 length: 15 amino acids. V lost 6 bases to trimming and J lost 2 bases; unmatched junction nucleotides: 8. CDR1 SQVTM and CDR2 ANQGSEA come from the germline V gene. CDR3 nucleotide sequence: TGCAGCGTGCTGACAGGGGGGTCAGGCAATCAGCCCCAGCATTTT. Translation gives CSVLTGGSGNQPQHF.